One and the same sample provided the 9 T cell receptor beta chains below, sequenced in a study of beta chain features in type 1 diabetes. The antigens of these receptors remain unknown. Reverse transcribing all isolated RNA meant expressed TCRB transcripts were sequenced. Assay used: immunoSEQ multiplex PCR; TCRdb lists only in-frame clones, some missing. The table has 160,000 or so clones, more than 60% seen once. Notes on the study in general: Type 1 diabetes patients had TCRB CDR3s that were shorter (moderately but significantly so) in all four CD4+ subsets.

The sequenced material came from naive CD4+ T cells from blood. These receptors all stem from a young man with type 1 diabetes.

This sequence joins TRBV30 and TRBJ1-5; the match to TRBD1 covers 11 bases. The CDR3 extends over 12 amino acids. The trim removed 7 bases at V and 8 bases at J, leaving 4 bases unmatched. From germline, CDR1 is GTSNPN and CDR2 SVGIG (reference sequence). CDR3 bases: TGTGCCTTCGGGACAGGGGGAAAGCCCCAGCATTTT. Its translation: CAFGTGGKPQHF. Full variable domain (rest looked up from reference TRBV30 and TRBJ1-5): SQTIHQWPATLVQPVGSPLSLECTVEGTSNPNLYWYRQAAGRGLQLLFYSVGIGQISSEVPQNLSASRPQDRQFILSSKKLLLSDSGFYLCAFGTGGKPQHFGDGTRLSIL.

The CDR3 region has the DNA TGTGCCAGCTCACCAGGAGGGACTCTTGCCTACGAGCAGTACTTC. Encoded protein: CASSPGGTLAYEQYF. The rearrangement joins TRBV18 to TRBJ2-7, with D possibly being TRBD2 (6 bases). The CDR3 is 15 residues long. V gave up 2 bases and J gave up 2 bases, with 13 bases separating them. Germline CDR1 KGHSH, CDR2 LQKENI.

The rearrangement links TRBV5-4 to TRBJ2-1; 10 bases are a match to TRBD2. Germline CDR1 SGHNT, CDR2 YYREEE (reference sequence). CDR3 length equals 15 residues. The ends lost 5 bases at V and 0 bases at J; junction bases unmatched: 2. The CDR3 region has the DNA TGTGCCAGCAGTAGCGGGGGGAGCTCCTACAATGAGCAGTTCTTC. It translates to CASSSGGSSYNEQFF.

The gene calls are TRBV7-8 and TRBJ2-7; 11 nucleotides agree with TRBD1. The CDR3 covers 14 residues. Trimming took 4 bases from V and 4 from J; bases not matched to a gene: 3. Germline CDR1 SGHVS, CDR2 FQNEAQ. Written as DNA, the CDR3 is TGTGCCAGCAGCTACCGGGACAGGGGGTACGAGCAGTACTTC. Protein sequence: CASSYRDRGYEQYF.

The genes are TRBV7-2 and TRBJ2-3, with D perhaps matching TRBD1 (6 bases). The germline V gene has CDR1 SGHTA and CDR2 FQGNSA. V was cut by 4 bases and J by 4 bases, with 15 bases left in between. This CDR3 has 15 residues. CDR3: CASSWARGDADTQYF. CDR3 DNA sequence: TGTGCCAGCAGCTGGGCCAGGGGAGACGCAGATACGCAGTATTTT.

The genes are TRBV14 and TRBJ2-5; 11 nucleotides align to TRBD2. The ends lost 4 bases at V and 5 bases at J; junction bases unmatched: 3. The CDR3 totals 14 residues. The germline gives CDR1 SGHDN, CDR2 FVKESK. This chain's CDR3 is CASSRGLADETQYF. In DNA, the CDR3 is TGTGCCAGCAGCCGGGGACTAGCGGACGAGACCCAGTACTTC.

The rearrangement uses TRBV29-1 and TRBJ2-1, with no clear D. V was pared by 7 bases and J by 8 bases, with 15 bases between. Germline V lookup: CDR1 SQVTM, CDR2 ANQGSEA. The CDR3 totals 12 residues. The CDR3 is CSGGYIGDEQFF. CDR3 in DNA: TGCAGCGGGGGTTATATTGGAGATGAGCAGTTCTTC.

There are a few counts of this clone. The gene calls are TRBV7-6 and TRBJ2-3, with no clear D. With 1 base removed from V and 6 bases from J, the gap between germline ends came to 8 bases. This CDR3 is built from 13 residues. Germline V gene lookup returns CDR1 SGHVS and CDR2 FNYEAQ. The CDR3 DNA reads as TGTGCCAGCAGCTTAGTGTCCCCCGATACGCAGTATTTT. The encoded protein is CASSLVSPDTQYF.

The genes are TRBV28 and TRBJ2-5; possible D gene TRBD1, 5 bases. The length of the CDR3 is 13 residues. Trimming stripped 4 bases from V and 1 base from J, with 7 bases between. CDR1 and CDR2 (germline): MDHEN, SYDVKM. The CDR3 loop is CASSYGAQETQYF. The CDR3 bases are TGTGCCAGCAGTTATGGGGCCCAAGAGACCCAGTACTTC.